This TCR beta chain was found in a study of blood T cells in healthy people across ages. General study points: Because donor CMV status was unknown, expanded clonotype changes were possibly confounded. Among long-lived donors, naive CD4+ cells were more numerous and diversity higher than in aged donors.

Note on this clonotype: Its specificity is not known.

Germline V gene sequence: CDR1 MDHEN, CDR2 SYDVKM. This CDR3 has 16 amino acids. After removal of 6 bases from V and 2 bases from J, the junction contained 8 bases not matched to a gene. A J-beta primer mix and a sample-barcoded 5' primer were used in a second PCR of roughly 6 to 11 cycles. Via MiXCR, TCRdb re-called the 5' RACE reads, giving one row per CDR3 protein. The sample lists 650,000 to 1,000,000 distinct CDR3 sequences, 35% to 50% seen once, with about a sixth in the top ten. Sequencing was carried out using blood. This sequence joins TRBV28 and TRBJ2-1, with TRBD2 matching 9 bases. The source is an elderly man in good health. The CDR3 is CASRTSGNSPYNEQFF. As DNA, the CDR3 is TGTGCCAGCAGGACTAGCGGAAATAGCCCCTACAATGAGCAGTTCTTC.